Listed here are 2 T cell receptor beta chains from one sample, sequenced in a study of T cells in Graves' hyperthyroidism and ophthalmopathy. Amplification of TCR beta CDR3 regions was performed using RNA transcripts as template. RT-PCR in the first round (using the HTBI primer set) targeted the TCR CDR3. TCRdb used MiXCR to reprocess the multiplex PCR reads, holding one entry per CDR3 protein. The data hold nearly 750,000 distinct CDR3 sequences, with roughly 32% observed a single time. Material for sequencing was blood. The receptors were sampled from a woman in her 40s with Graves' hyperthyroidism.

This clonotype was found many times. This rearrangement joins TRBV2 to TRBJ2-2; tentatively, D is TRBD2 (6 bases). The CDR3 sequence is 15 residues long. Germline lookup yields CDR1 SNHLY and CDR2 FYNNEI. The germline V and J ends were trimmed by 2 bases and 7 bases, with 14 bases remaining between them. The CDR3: CASSERDSLFGELFF. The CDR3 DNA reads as TGTGCCAGCAGTGAAAGGGACTCCCTTTTCGGGGAGCTGTTTTTT. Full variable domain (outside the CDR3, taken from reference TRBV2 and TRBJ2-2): EPEVTQTPSHQVTQMGQEVILRCVPISNHLYFYWYRQILGQKVEFLVSFYNNEISEKSEIFDDQFSVERPDGSNFTLKIRSTKLEDSAMYFCASSERDSLFGELFFGEGSRLTVL.

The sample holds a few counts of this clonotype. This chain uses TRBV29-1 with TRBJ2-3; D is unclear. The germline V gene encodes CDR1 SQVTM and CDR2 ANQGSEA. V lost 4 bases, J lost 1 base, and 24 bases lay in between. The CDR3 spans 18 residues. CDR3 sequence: CSVARLLSSTLRTDTQYF. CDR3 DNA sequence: TGCAGCGTTGCCAGACTCCTCTCCTCGACACTCCGCACAGATACGCAGTATTTT.